This T cell receptor beta chain appears in the sequencing data of a study of T cell responses to AZD1222 COVID-19 vaccine. Method: immunoSEQ multiplex PCR; TCRdb's copy keeps in-frame clones and lacks some. The data contain 100,000 to 150,000 clones, around 89% of them singletons. Findings and limits, study-wide: Across the whole spike, CD4 TCRs peaked at regions 160-218 and 743-854. The reported proportion of spike-specific TCRs targeting unmutated variant regions was nearly half. Females outnumbered males among donors, who were mostly white British; clonal diversity was possibly underestimated. The breadth and depth of Spike-specific TCRs increased once two AZD1222 doses had been given.

To note about this clone: Its antigen is not identified.

The V and J ends lost 5 bases and 4 bases, in that order; junction bases with no gene match: 4. Germline V gene data show CDR1 as SGHTA and CDR2 as FQGTGA. The CDR3 runs 15 residues. The rearrangement joins TRBV7-3 to TRBJ2-1; TRBD2 agrees at 11 bases. Sequenced here: peripheral blood, sampled on day 0 of MenACWY control vaccination. The source is an adult in good health. Here the CDR3 reads CASSQGLAEYNEQFF. The CDR3 DNA is TGTGCCAGCAGCCAGGGACTAGCGGAGTACAATGAGCAGTTCTTC.